Shown below are 20 T cell receptor beta chains from a single sample sequenced in a study of response to subunit inactivated influenza vaccine. A single record per CDR3 protein comes from TCRdb applying MiXCR to the RT-PCR reads. The repertoire holds fewer than 550,000 distinct CDR3 sequences, 25% seen once, with approximately 2% in the top ten. Here the sequenced sample was CD4+ T cells sorted from PBMCs, taken roughly 5 days after vaccination. These receptors all stem from a man aged 45-65 years who received an inactivated influenza vaccine.

In DNA, the CDR3 is TGTGCCAGCAGCCAAATAGCAATTCGGGAGACCCAGTACTTC. Translation gives CASSQIAIRETQYF. This chain joins TRBV14 and TRBJ2-5; D uncertain. This CDR3 has 14 residues. Trimming shortened V by 2 bases and J by 5 bases, and 12 bases separated the two germline ends. CDR1 SGHDN and CDR2 FVKESK come from the germline V gene.

This clonotype has only a few counts. The chain has TRBV27 and TRBJ1-6; D ambiguous. Trimming removed 2 bases at V and 7 bases at J, with 12 bases between. CDR1 is MNHEY, CDR2 SMNVEV, per germline (reference sequence). The CDR3 has 15 residues. The CDR3 bases are TGTGCCAGCAGTTTAGAGGCAGTTGGGAATTCACCCCTCCACTTT. It is translated as CASSLEAVGNSPLHF.

This clonotype was counted between two and nine times. V gene TRBV11-1 combines with J gene TRBJ2-1; the match to TRBD2 covers 10 bases. The V gene's germline CDR1 is SGHAT and CDR2 FQDESV (reference sequence). V gave up 2 bases and J gave up 0 bases; unmatched junction bases: 10. CDR3 length: 19 amino acids. DNA of the CDR3: TGTGCCAGCAGCTTAAGGGTCCTAGCGGGGGCCTCCTCCTACAATGAGCAGTTCTTC. Translating it yields CASSLRVLAGASSYNEQFF.

The chain recombines TRBV12-3 or TRBV12-4 with TRBJ2-1; the D gene is possibly TRBD2 (5 bases). V was trimmed by 3 bases and J by 6 bases, leaving 12 bases between them. CDR3 size: 14 residues. CDR3 protein: CASSFRGDGNEQFF. CDR3 sequence (DNA): TGTGCCAGCAGTTTTCGGGGAGACGGCAATGAGCAGTTCTTC.

This clonotype appeared a few times. The genes are TRBV7-9 and TRBJ2-3, with 7 bases lining up with TRBD1. The germline CDR1 and CDR2 sequences are SEHNR and FQNEAQ (reference sequence). This CDR3 is built from 16 residues. Trimming cost V 5 bases and J 3 bases; bases outside gene matches: 11. The DNA of the CDR3 is TGTGCCAGCAGCCAGGAGGTGACAGGGCCTACAGATACGCAGTATTTT. Encoded protein: CASSQEVTGPTDTQYF.

This clonotype was detected only a few times. This sequence joins TRBV9 and TRBJ2-5; D possibly uses TRBD1 or TRBD2 (5 bases each). Trimming left V 0 bases short and J 4 bases short, with 10 bases between. Germline CDR1 SGDLS, CDR2 YYNGEE. This CDR3 has 14 amino acids. CDR3 coding DNA: TGTGCCAGCAGCGTAGGTATTGGGGGAGAGACCCAGTACTTC. Encoded protein: CASSVGIGGETQYF.

J is TRBJ1-5 and V is TRBV12-3 or TRBV12-4; no definite D call. The CDR3 contains 15 residues. Between the trimmed V and J ends, which lost 3 bases and 3 bases, there was a span of 12 bases. As DNA, the CDR3 is TGTGCCAGCAGTTTTACTGATTCCTACAATCAGCCCCAGCATTTT. Residues: CASSFTDSYNQPQHF.

The table lists this clonotype with a few counts. This rearrangement joins TRBV29-1 to TRBJ2-1; D gene ambiguous. V shed 3 bases and J shed 6 bases, with 6 bases lying between them. CDR3 length: 11 amino acids. Germline V gives CDR1 SQVTM, CDR2 ANQGSEA. CDR3 sequence reads: CSVESLNEQFF. The CDR3 coding sequence is TGCAGCGTTGAGTCGCTCAATGAGCAGTTCTTC.

The table lists this clonotype with a few counts. The V gene is TRBV7-2, the J gene TRBJ2-3; a weak D match, TRBD2 (6 bases). V lost 3 bases and J lost 2, with 9 bases in between. Germline CDR1 SGHTA, CDR2 FQGNSA. This CDR3 has 14 amino acids. CDR3 sequence (DNA): TGTGCCAGCAGCTTGACTAGTACCACAGATACGCAGTATTTT. Translated, it gives CASSLTSTTDTQYF.

The chain joins TRBV7-8 to TRBJ1-2; 9 positions match TRBD1. Per the germline V gene, CDR1 is SGHVS and CDR2 is FQNEAQ. Germline trimming cut 1 base from V and 8 bases from J; bases unmatched to any gene: 8. The CDR3 spans 15 residues. In DNA, the CDR3 is TGTGCCAGCAGCTTAGTGGGACAGGGAGTCTCCGGCTACACCTTC. As protein: CASSLVGQGVSGYTF.

This clonotype was detected only a few times. The chain combines TRBV11-1 with TRBJ2-7, with 8 nucleotides matching TRBD1. Germline CDR1 is SGHAT and CDR2 is FQDESV (reference sequence). Trimming removed 1 base from V and 2 bases from J; junction bases left unmatched: 19. The CDR3 loop spans 20 amino acids. The CDR3 loop is CASSLGPLSGQGMRPYEQYF. CDR3 nucleotide sequence: TGTGCCAGCAGCTTAGGGCCCTTATCTGGACAGGGAATGAGGCCCTACGAGCAGTACTTC. Filled out from reference TRBV11-1 and TRBJ2-7, the complete variable domain reads EAEVAQSPRYKITEKSQAVAFWCDPISGHATLYWYRQILGQGPELLVQFQDESVVDDSQLPKDRFSAERLKGVDSTLKIQPAELGDSAMYLCASSLGPLSGQGMRPYEQYFGPGTRLTVT.

The J gene is TRBJ2-1, the V gene TRBV20-1; 10 nucleotides agree with TRBD2. The CDR3 contains 18 residues. Trimming cost V 0 bases and J 0 bases; bases outside gene matches: 8. The V gene's germline CDR1 is DFQATT and CDR2 SNEGSKA (reference sequence). CDR3 in DNA: TGCAGTGCTAGAGAGTCTCTAGCGGGGGCCAGCTCCTACAATGAGCAGTTCTTC. Its translation is CSARESLAGASSYNEQFF.

The chain is built from TRBV7-2 and TRBJ2-7; no clear D gene. The CDR3 has 11 amino acids. Trimming pared 2 bases from V and 5 bases from J, leaving 4 bases between. Germline loops: CDR1 SGHTA, CDR2 FQGNSA. The CDR3 DNA is TGTGCCAGCAGCTTATCAAACGAGCAGTACTTC. Amino acids: CASSLSNEQYF.

This chain links TRBV7-8 with TRBJ2-7; D not certain. CDR3 length: 18 amino acids. V was shortened by 7 bases and J by 0 bases, with 25 bases between the two germline ends. Per germline, CDR1 SGHVS and CDR2 FQNEAQ. CDR3 in amino acids: CASIEWALRSIRSYEQYF. In DNA form, the CDR3 reads TGTGCCAGCATCGAATGGGCCCTGAGATCTATTCGCTCCTACGAGCAGTACTTC.

The chain recombines TRBV6-5 with TRBJ1-2, with D perhaps matching TRBD1 (5 bases). Germline V CDR1 and CDR2: MNHEY, SVGAGI. V was clipped by 0 bases and J by 6 bases, with 20 bases between them. The CDR3 totals 17 residues. The CDR3 region is CASSYSASQGGKDGYTF. In DNA form, the CDR3 reads TGTGCCAGCAGTTACTCGGCCTCGCAGGGAGGAAAGGATGGCTACACCTTC.

The chain couples TRBV30 to TRBJ2-1; D remains unclear. CDR1 is GTSNPN and CDR2 is SVGIG in the germline V gene (reference sequence). CDR3 length equals 13 residues. Trimming removed 0 bases at V and 4 bases at J, with 7 bases between. CDR3 in amino acids: CAWSVFLYNEQFF. Here the CDR3 DNA reads TGTGCCTGGAGTGTTTTCCTTTACAATGAGCAGTTCTTC.

The V and J genes are TRBV6-5 and TRBJ2-1; no reliable D call. The V end lost 10 bases, the J end lost 2 bases, and 9 bases lay between the germline ends. The germline V gene has CDR1 MNHEY and CDR2 SVGAGI. The CDR3 is 12 residues long. As DNA, the CDR3 is TGTGCCACACGTCAGACCTACAATGAGCAGTTCTTC. It specifies CATRQTYNEQFF.

The table lists this clonotype with a few counts. This sequence joins TRBV20-1 and TRBJ2-5; 10 nucleotides align to TRBD2. The germline gives CDR1 DFQATT, CDR2 SNEGSKA (reference sequence). The V gene end was trimmed by 6 bases and the J gene end by 4 bases; junction bases not matched to a gene: 8. The CDR3 runs to 14 residues. This CDR3 is CSASSGRDVETQYF. The CDR3 DNA reads TGCAGTGCAAGCAGCGGGAGGGACGTAGAGACCCAGTACTTC.

This rearrangement joins TRBV4-3 to TRBJ2-1, with D possibly being TRBD2 (5 bases). Germline CDR1 LGHNA, CDR2 YSLEER. The V end lost 4 bases, the J end lost 10 bases, and 20 bases lay between the germline ends. This CDR3 has 15 amino acids. CDR3 sequence: CASSRALFVRAEQFF. The CDR3 bases are TGCGCCAGCAGCCGAGCCCTGTTCGTGCGGGCAGAGCAGTTCTTC.

The chain joins TRBV6-2 or TRBV6-3 to TRBJ2-2, with D tentatively TRBD1 (5 bases). The germline CDR1 and CDR2 sequences are MNHEY and SVGEGT. The V end lost 0 bases, the J end lost 4 bases, and 6 bases lay between the germline ends. The CDR3 has 14 residues. The CDR3 reads CASSYSRATGELFF. The DNA for the CDR3 is TGTGCCAGCAGTTACTCCAGGGCCACCGGGGAGCTGTTTTTT.